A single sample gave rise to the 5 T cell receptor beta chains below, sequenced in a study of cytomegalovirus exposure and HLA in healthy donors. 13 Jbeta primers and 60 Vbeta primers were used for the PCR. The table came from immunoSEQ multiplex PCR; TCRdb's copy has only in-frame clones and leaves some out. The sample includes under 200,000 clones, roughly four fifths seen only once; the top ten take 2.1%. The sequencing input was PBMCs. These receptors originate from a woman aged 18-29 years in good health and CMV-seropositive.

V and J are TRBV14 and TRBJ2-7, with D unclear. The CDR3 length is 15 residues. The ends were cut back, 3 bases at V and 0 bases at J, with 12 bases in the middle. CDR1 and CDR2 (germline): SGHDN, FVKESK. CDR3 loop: CASSQHSSNSYEQYF. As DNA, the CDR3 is TGTGCCAGCAGCCAGCATTCATCTAACTCCTACGAGCAGTACTTC.

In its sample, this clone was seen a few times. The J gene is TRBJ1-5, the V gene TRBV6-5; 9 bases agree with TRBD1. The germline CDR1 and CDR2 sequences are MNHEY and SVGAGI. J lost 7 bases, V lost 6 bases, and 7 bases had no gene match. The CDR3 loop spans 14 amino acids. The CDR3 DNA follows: TGTGCCAGCAGCTTTGGACAGGGGAACCAGCCCCAGCATTTT. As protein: CASSFGQGNQPQHF.

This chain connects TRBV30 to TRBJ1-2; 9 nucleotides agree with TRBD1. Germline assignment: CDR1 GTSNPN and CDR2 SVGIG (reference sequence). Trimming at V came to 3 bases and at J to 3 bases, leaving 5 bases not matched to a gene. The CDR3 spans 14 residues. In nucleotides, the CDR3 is TGTGCCTGGAGACGACAGGGGGTCGACTATGGCTACACCTTC. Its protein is CAWRRQGVDYGYTF. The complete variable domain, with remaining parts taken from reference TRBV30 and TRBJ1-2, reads SQTIHQWPATLVQPVGSPLSLECTVEGTSNPNLYWYRQAAGRGLQLLFYSVGIGQISSEVPQNLSASRPQDRQFILSSKKLLLSDSGFYLCAWRRQGVDYGYTFGSGTRLTVV.

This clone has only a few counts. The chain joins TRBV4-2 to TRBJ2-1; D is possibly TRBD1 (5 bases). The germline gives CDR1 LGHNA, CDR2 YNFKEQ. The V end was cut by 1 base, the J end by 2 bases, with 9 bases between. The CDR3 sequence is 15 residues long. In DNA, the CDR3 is TGTGCCAGCAGCCAAGTAGACAGTACCTACAATGAGCAGTTCTTC. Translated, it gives CASSQVDSTYNEQFF.

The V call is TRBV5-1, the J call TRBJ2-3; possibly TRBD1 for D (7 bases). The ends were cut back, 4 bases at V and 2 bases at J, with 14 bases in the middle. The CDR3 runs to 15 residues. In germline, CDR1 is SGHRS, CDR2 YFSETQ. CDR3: CASSAGTVTTDTQYF. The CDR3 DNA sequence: TGCGCCAGCAGCGCGGGGACAGTGACCACAGATACGCAGTATTTT.